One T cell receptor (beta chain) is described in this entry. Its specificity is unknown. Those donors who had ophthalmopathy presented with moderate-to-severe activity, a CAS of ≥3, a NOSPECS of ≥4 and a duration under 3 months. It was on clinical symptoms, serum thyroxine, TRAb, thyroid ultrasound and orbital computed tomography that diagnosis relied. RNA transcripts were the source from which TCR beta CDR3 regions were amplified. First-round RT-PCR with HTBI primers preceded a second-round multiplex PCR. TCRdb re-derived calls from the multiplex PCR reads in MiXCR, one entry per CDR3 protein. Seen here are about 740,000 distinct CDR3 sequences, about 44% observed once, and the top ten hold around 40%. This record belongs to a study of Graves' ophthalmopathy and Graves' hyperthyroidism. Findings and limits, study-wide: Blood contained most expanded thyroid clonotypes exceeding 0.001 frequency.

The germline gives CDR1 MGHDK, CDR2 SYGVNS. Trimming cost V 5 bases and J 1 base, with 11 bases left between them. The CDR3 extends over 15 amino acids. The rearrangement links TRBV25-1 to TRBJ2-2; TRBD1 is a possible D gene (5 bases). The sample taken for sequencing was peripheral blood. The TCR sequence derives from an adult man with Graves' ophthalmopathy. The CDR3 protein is CASSFRRGNTGELFF. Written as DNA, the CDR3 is TGTGCCAGCAGTTTTCGTAGGGGGAACACCGGGGAGCTGTTTTTT.